This T cell receptor beta chain was sequenced during a study of T cells after yellow fever vaccination. Study overall: When fractions had low cell numbers, they were prepared with SMART-Seq v4 Ultra Low Input.

The CDR3 consists of 13 residues. Germline CDR1 reads DFQATT; CDR2 reads SNEGSKA (reference sequence). V lost 1 base to trimming and J lost 0 bases; unmatched junction nucleotides: 0. The study made its TCR cDNA through 5'RACE template switching. That step introduced a universal primer site along with UMIs. Via MiXCR, TCRdb re-called the 5' RACE reads, giving one row per CDR3 protein. The sample holds around 300,000 distinct CDR3 sequences, approximately 4% seen once. This clonotype has at least ten counts. The antigen is not known. Notes on the study in general: The booster saw the reappearance of most primary-vaccination clones (around 95% CD4, 88% CD8). FACS-sorted repertoires might harbor abundant contaminating clonotypes from the bulk population.

Specimen: PBMCs, collected 15 days after the yellow fever booster vaccination. V is TRBV20-1 and J is TRBJ2-7; TRBD2 aligns across 7 bases. The receptor was isolated from a man in his late teens or twenties who received the YFV17D yellow fever vaccine. CDR3 sequence: CSARGGGSYEQYF. In DNA form, the CDR3 reads TGCAGTGCTAGAGGCGGGGGCTCCTACGAGCAGTACTTC.